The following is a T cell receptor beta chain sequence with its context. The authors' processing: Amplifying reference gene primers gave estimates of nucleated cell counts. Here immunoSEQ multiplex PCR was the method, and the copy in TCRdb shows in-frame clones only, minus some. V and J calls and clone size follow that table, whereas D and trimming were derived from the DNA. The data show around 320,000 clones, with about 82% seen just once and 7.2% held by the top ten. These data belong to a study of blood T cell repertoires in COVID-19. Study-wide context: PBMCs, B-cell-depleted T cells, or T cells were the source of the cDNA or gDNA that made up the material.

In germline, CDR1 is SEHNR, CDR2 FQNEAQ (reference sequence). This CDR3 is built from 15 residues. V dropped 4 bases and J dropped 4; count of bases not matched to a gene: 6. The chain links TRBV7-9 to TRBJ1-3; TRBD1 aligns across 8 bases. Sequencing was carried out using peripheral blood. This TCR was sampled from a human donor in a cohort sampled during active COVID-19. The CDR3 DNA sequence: TGTGCCAGCAGCTCGACAGGGGCAAAAGGAAACACCATATATTTT. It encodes CASSSTGAKGNTIYF.